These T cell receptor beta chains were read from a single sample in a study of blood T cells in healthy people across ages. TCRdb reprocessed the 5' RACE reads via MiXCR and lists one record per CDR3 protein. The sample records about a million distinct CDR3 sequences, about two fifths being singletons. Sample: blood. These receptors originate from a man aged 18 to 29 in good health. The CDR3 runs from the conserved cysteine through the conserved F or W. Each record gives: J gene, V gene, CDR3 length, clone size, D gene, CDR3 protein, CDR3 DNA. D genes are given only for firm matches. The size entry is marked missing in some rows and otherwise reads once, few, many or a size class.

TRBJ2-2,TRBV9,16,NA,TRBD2,CASSGLAGVNTGELFF,TGTGCCAGCAGCGGACTAGCGGGGGTTAACACCGGGGAGCTGTTTTTT
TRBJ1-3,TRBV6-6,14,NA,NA,CASSYGVSGNTIYF,TGTGCCAGCAGTTACGGCGTCTCTGGAAACACCATATATTTT
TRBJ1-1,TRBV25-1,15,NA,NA,CASSESGRGGTEAFF,TGTGCCAGCAGTGAATCGGGACGGGGAGGGACTGAAGCTTTCTTT
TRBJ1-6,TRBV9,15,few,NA,CASTETGHENSPLHF,TGTGCCAGCACCGAGACAGGCCACGAGAATTCACCCCTCCACTTT
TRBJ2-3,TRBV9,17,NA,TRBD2,CASGPSLAGINTDTQYF,TGTGCCAGCGGCCCATCCCTAGCGGGGATTAATACAGATACGCAGTATTTT
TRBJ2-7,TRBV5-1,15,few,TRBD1,CASSSDRERGYEQYF,TGCGCCAGCAGCTCAGACAGGGAAAGGGGCTACGAGCAGTACTTC
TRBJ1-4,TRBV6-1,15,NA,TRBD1,CASSQLDRVGEKLFF,TGTGCCAGCAGTCAACTGGACAGGGTGGGTGAAAAACTGTTTTTT
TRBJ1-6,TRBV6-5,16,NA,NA,CASSRDGTFPGSPLHF,TGTGCCAGCAGTCGCGACGGGACGTTCCCCGGCTCACCCCTCCACTTT
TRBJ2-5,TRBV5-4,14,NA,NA,CASSPWDSKETQYF,TGTGCCAGCAGCCCGTGGGACTCTAAAGAGACCCAGTACTTC
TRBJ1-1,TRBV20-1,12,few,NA,CSARTPQAEAFF,TGCAGTGCTAGGACACCCCAAGCGGAAGCTTTCTTT
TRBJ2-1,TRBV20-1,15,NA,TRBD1,CSARDRLQGVNEQFF,TGCAGTGCTAGAGATCGTCTCCAGGGGGTAAATGAGCAGTTCTTC
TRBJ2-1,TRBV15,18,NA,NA,CATSRAGRRDSYYNEQFF,TGTGCCACCAGCAGAGCCGGACGTAGGGACTCTTACTACAATGAGCAGTTCTTC
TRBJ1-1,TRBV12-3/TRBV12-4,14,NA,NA,CASTYSDVNTEAFF,TGTGCCAGCACCTACTCCGACGTCAACACTGAAGCTTTCTTT
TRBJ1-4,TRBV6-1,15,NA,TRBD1,CASRDRGMDNEKLFF,TGTGCCAGCAGGGACAGGGGAATGGATAATGAAAAACTGTTTTTT
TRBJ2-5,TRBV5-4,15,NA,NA,CASSVLGGTWETQYF,TGTGCCAGCAGCGTTTTAGGAGGAACGTGGGAGACCCAGTACTTC
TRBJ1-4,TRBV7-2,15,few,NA,CASSTAGMANEKLFF,TGTGCCAGCAGCACCGCAGGGATGGCTAATGAAAAACTGTTTTTT
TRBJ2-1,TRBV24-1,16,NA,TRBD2,CATSERGGLAGNEQFF,TGTGCCACCAGTGAACGTGGAGGACTAGCGGGCAATGAGCAGTTCTTC
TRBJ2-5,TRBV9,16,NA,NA,CASSVSSGFGGETQYF,TGTGCCAGCAGCGTTAGCTCAGGGTTCGGAGGGGAGACCCAGTACTTC
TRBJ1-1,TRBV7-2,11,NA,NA,CASKGVTEAFF,TGTGCCAGCAAAGGGGTCACTGAAGCTTTCTTT
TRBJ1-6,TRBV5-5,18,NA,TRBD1,CASSPGQGAHLLNSPLHF,TGTGCCAGCAGCCCAGGACAGGGGGCGCATTTGTTGAATTCACCCCTCCACTTT
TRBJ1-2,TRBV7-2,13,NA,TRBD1,CASSFGQAWGYTF,TGTGCCAGCAGCTTCGGACAGGCCTGGGGCTACACCTTC
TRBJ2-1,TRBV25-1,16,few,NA,CASSVWVGGGYNEQFF,TGTGCCAGCAGTGTCTGGGTGGGGGGCGGTTACAATGAGCAGTTCTTC
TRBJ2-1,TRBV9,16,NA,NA,CASSVVEGGSYNEQFF,TGTGCCAGCAGCGTAGTGGAGGGGGGTTCCTACAATGAGCAGTTCTTC
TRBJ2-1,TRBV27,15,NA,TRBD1,CASSLFQGATGEQFF,TGTGCCAGCAGTTTATTTCAGGGGGCGACGGGTGAGCAGTTCTTC
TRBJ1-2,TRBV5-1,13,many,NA,CASSLEQGYGYTF,TGCGCCAGCAGCTTGGAACAAGGCTATGGCTACACCTTC
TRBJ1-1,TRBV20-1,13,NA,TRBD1,CSAPRDRETEAFF,TGCAGTGCCCCCAGGGACAGGGAAACTGAAGCTTTCTTT
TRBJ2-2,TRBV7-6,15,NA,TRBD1,CASSPQGANTGELFF,TGTGCCAGCAGCCCACAGGGGGCTAACACCGGGGAGCTGTTTTTT
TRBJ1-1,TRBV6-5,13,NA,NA,CASSRTGDTEVFF,TGTGCCAGCAGTAGGACTGGGGACACTGAAGTTTTCTTT
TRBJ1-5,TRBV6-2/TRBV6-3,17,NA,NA,CASRSTQDHFSNQPQHF,TGTGCCAGCAGGTCCACTCAAGACCATTTTAGCAATCAGCCCCAGCATTTT
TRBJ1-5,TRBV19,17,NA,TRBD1,CASSRLQGAISNQPQHF,TGTGCCAGTAGCCGACTCCAGGGGGCAATCTCGAATCAGCCCCAGCATTTT
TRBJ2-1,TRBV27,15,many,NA,CASNEGKTAYNEQFF,TGTGCCAGCAATGAGGGAAAAACCGCCTACAATGAGCAGTTCTTC
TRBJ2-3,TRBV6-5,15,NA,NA,CASRNRAPGADTQYF,TGTGCCAGCAGAAACAGGGCCCCAGGGGCAGATACGCAGTATTTT
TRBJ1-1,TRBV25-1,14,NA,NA,CASSELGSMTEAFF,TGTGCCAGCAGTGAATTGGGGAGTATGACTGAAGCTTTCTTT
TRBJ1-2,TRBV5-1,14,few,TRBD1,CASSQRGQGNGNTF,TGCGCCAGCAGCCAAAGGGGACAGGGGAATGGCAACACCTTC
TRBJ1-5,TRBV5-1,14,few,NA,CASTIEGSNQPQHF,TGCGCCAGCACTATAGAAGGGAGCAATCAGCCCCAGCATTTT
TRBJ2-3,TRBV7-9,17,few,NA,CASSLSWRGGGADTQYF,TGTGCCAGCAGCTTAAGTTGGAGGGGCGGAGGCGCAGATACGCAGTATTTT
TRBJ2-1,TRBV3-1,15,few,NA,CASSLGAESYNEQFF,TGTGCCAGCAGCCTGGGGGCGGAATCCTACAATGAGCAGTTCTTC
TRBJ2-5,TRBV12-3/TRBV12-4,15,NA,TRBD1,CASSFVQGYQETQYF,TGTGCCAGCAGTTTTGTACAGGGGTACCAAGAGACCCAGTACTTC
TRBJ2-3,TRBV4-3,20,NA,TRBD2,CASSHSKALAGGRFTDTQYF,TGCGCCAGCAGCCATTCCAAGGCACTAGCGGGGGGTCGATTCACAGATACGCAGTATTTT
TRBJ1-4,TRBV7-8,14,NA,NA,CASSFRILGGKLFF,TGTGCCAGCAGCTTCAGGATTTTGGGTGGCAAACTGTTTTTT